This T cell receptor beta chain was documented in a study of blood T cell repertoires in COVID-19 (dated by TCRdb to between 2020 and 2021). Turning to the overall study: Collaborator samples came from the United States, Italy and Spain and covered acute and convalescent phases of COVID-19. The prospective study material was composed of cDNA or gDNA derived from T cells, B-cell-depleted T cells, or PBMCs. Deeply sampled blood TCRbeta repertoires from subjects exposed to, actively infected with, or recovered from COVID-19 were included in the dataset. The repertoires were released in a freely available public database intended as a resource for research on the immune response to SARS-CoV-2. Where available, HLA class I and class II types were taken from metadata supplied by the sample provider and were not determined by assay-based typing. The samples were drawn from the first 160 participants of the ongoing ImmuneRACE study and from 1,200 or so subjects provided by 6 global collaborators. Sample metadata almost always included a de-identified subject ID, COVID-19 status, age in years and sex. The research as a whole found: How much clinical and demographic metadata was included differed by source and by participant, and the metadata was provided uncurated.

Of note for this clone: It lacks a known antigen. Base qualities are not provided; no much larger clone lies one nucleotide away.

Whole blood was collected in K2EDTA tubes by collaborating institutions according to the institutions' own protocols. For TCRbeta analysis, collaborators shipped samples in one of three forms: frozen whole blood, isolated PBMCs, or DNA extracted from either of those sample types. Trimming costs V 5 bases and J 5 bases, and their ends lie 15 bases apart. CDR1 and CDR2, looked up from the germline V gene, are SGHVS and FNYEAQ. The CDR3 has 15 amino acids, counting the end cysteine and phenylalanine. CDR3 DNA only is kept here, 45 bases in frame from base 1. TCRbeta CDR3 regions were amplified from genomic DNA using the immunoSEQ Assay, a bias-controlled multiplex PCR. Under the source paper's analysis protocol: The number of nucleated cells in each sample was estimated from the amplification of reference gene primers within the assay. To quantify the absolute abundance of each unique TCRbeta CDR3 rearrangement, sequence reads were collapsed and filtered. For each sample, productive Simpson clonality was calculated as the square root of Simpson's diversity index over productive rearrangements. The immuneACCESS repertoire file appears here via TCRdb, limited to in-frame rearrangements. These files lack a portion of the clones; in checked studies, under half of the deficit traces to unresolved V genes, and the cause of the others is not known. The V and J calls and clone size come from that table; D and trimming were worked out from the DNA. The sample table shows some 170,000 clones, and approximately 83% are seen once. The ten largest clones capture about 10% of the sample.

Sequenced sample: peripheral blood. This TCR came from a woman older than 75 with active or convalescent COVID-19. The chain uses TRBV7-6 and TRBJ1-4; a tentative D match to TRBD1 spans 5 bases. The CDR3 region: CASSLGGGWNEKLFF. Read as DNA, the sequence is TGTGCCAGCAGCCTCGGGGGGGGGTGGAATGAAAAACTGTTTTTT.